These 4 T cell receptor beta chains originate from one sample sequenced in a study of blood T cell repertoires in COVID-19. The repertoire was sequenced with immunoSEQ multiplex PCR; TCRdb's copy has only in-frame clones and lacks some. The sample gives hundreds of thousands of clones, roughly 84% of which show up once; roughly 0.94% is in the top ten. Sequencing was performed on PBMCs or T cells enriched from blood (not recorded which). These receptors were taken from a woman aged 30 to 39 who had recovered from COVID-19.

This chain links TRBV7-8 with TRBJ2-1, with D possibly TRBD2 on 7 matching bases. CDR3 length: 16 residues. Trimming took 10 bases from V and 6 from J, leaving 25 bases between them. The germline V gene encodes CDR1 SGHVS and CDR2 FQNEAQ. The CDR3 reads CATPTVPGGPINEQFF. CDR3 DNA: TGTGCCACCCCCACCGTGCCCGGGGGGCCGATCAATGAGCAGTTCTTC.

CDR3 bases: TGTGCCAGCAGCTCTGCCCCGGGCGGGACCGGGGAGCTGTTTTTT. Translated: CASSSAPGGTGELFF. The chain employs TRBV5-4 and TRBJ2-2; tentative D call: TRBD2 (5 bases). CDR1 SGHNT and CDR2 YYREEE come from the germline V gene (reference sequence). This CDR3 spans 15 amino acids. V lost 3 bases and J 5 bases, leaving 14 bases between the germline ends.

This clone was seen once. This chain joins TRBV18 and TRBJ1-3, with D uncertain. Looked up from germline, CDR1 is KGHSH and CDR2 is LQKENI. V was clipped by 2 bases and J by 0 bases, with 11 bases between them. This CDR3 has 16 residues. This chain's CDR3 is CASSPAPFLSGNTIYF. The CDR3 DNA is TGTGCCAGCTCACCAGCGCCGTTCCTCTCTGGAAACACCATATATTTT.

The V call is TRBV30, the J call TRBJ1-4; D is unclear. Germline values: CDR1 GTSNPN, CDR2 SVGIG (reference sequence). This CDR3 has 13 amino acids. Trimming left V 3 bases short and J 5 bases short, with 10 bases between. The CDR3 DNA reads as TGTGCCTGGAGCGCCGACGGGAATGAAAAACTGTTTTTT. It encodes CAWSADGNEKLFF.